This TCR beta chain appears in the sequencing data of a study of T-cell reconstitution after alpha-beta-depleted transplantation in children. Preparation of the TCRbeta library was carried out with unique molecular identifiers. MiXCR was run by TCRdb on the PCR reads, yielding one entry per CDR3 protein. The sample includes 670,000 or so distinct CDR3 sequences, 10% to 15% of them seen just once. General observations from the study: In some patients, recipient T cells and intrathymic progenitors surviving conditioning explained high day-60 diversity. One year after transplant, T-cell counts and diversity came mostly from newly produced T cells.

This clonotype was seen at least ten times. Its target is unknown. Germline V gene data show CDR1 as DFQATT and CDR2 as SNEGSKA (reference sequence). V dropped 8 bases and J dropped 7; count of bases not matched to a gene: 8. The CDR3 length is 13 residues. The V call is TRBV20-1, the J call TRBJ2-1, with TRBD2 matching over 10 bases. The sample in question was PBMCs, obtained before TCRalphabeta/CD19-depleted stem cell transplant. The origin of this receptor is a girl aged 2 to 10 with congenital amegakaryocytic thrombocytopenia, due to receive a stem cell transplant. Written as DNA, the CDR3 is TGCAGTAGATTAGCGGGAGGTGGGAATGAGCAGTTCTTC. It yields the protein CSRLAGGGNEQFF.